The clone carrying this TCR beta chain was observed a single time. What it binds is not known. The sample comes from a study of T cell clonotyping in hematopoietic cell transplantation. Study results and limitations: Recipient TCR diversity dropped after transplant; expanded clonotypes rose from day 30 to 180.

The V end lost 2 bases, the J end lost 3 bases, and 26 bases lay between the germline ends. The CDR3 totals 19 residues. Germline CDR1 MDHEN, CDR2 SYDVKM. The assay was immunoSEQ multiplex PCR, and TCRdb's table has in-frame clones only and misses some. This table has about 26,000 clones, 84% appearing once. Time point: recipient sample about 28 days before transplant, after cytoreduction. Blood collection times were about day -28 and days 30, 100, 180 posttransplant. V and J are TRBV28 and TRBJ2-7; TRBD2 might be the D (6 bases). This receptor was identified in a woman aged 55-69 years with acute myeloid leukemia. Some clones in this sample may be carry-over from other donors' samples. The source material was peripheral blood mononuclear cells, sampled before stem cell transplant. The CDR3 coding sequence is TGTGCCAGCAGTTTAGTTGGGTCTTGGGACTCCGTAGATGGCTACGAGCAGTACTTC. It is translated as CASSLVGSWDSVDGYEQYF. Based on the CDR3 plus reference TRBV28 and TRBJ2-7, the full variable domain is DVKVTQSSRYLVKRTGEKVFLECVQDMDHENMFWYRQDPGLGLRLIYFSYDVKMKEKGDIPEGYSVSREKKERFSLILESASTNQTSMYLCASSLVGSWDSVDGYEQYFGPGTRLTVT.